The 7 T cell receptor beta chains in this list originate from one sample, sequenced in a study of immune characterization of retroperitoneal liposarcoma. Each CDR3 protein is one row after TCRdb ran MiXCR on the PCR reads. The repertoire has about 10,000 distinct CDR3 sequences, 28% of them found once; the top ten carry about 8%. Sequenced sample: tumor tissue. Receptors originate from a male donor with retroperitoneal liposarcoma.

The chain uses TRBV7-3 and TRBJ1-6; TRBD1 aligns across 7 bases. This CDR3 spans 14 amino acids. The J segment lost 4 bases and the V segment lost 5 bases, leaving 2 bases of the junction unmatched. Looked up from germline, CDR1 is SGHTA and CDR2 is FQGTGA. The CDR3 coding sequence is TGTGCCAGCAGCCTGACAGGGTATAATTCACCCCTCCACTTT. It encodes CASSLTGYNSPLHF.

This chain uses TRBV11-1 with TRBJ2-1, with D unclear. Matching the DNA end better, TRBJ2-7 makes the J call doubtful. This CDR3 comprises 13 residues. Per germline, CDR1 SGHAT and CDR2 FQDESV (reference sequence). CDR3 coding DNA: TGTGCCAGCAGCTCGGTATCACCGGGTGAGCAGTACTTC. Protein: CASSSVSPGEQYF.

As regards this clonotype: A much larger clone lies one base from this, so it may be a read error. The chain carries TRBV7-6 and TRBJ2-1; no clear D. The DNA end is more similar to TRBJ2-5, so the J call may be wrong. CDR3 size: 13 residues. CDR1 and CDR2 from the germline V gene are SGHVS and FNYEAQ. The CDR3 spells CASSLERLGTQYF. The CDR3 DNA reads TGTGCCAGCAGCTTAGAGAGACTGGGGACCCAGTACTTC.

This clonotype was counted at least ten times. The genes are TRBV7-2 and TRBJ2-2; tentative D call: TRBD2 (7 bases). Trimming left V 6 bases short and J 5 bases short, with 19 bases between. The CDR3 has 16 residues. Germline CDR1 and CDR2: SGHTA and FQGNSA. The CDR3 nucleotides read TGTGCCAGCAGGAGTCCGCGGGGGCGCAGTACCGGGGAGCTGTTTTTT. Its translation: CASRSPRGRSTGELFF.

This rearrangement joins TRBV6-4 to TRBJ1-1; the match to TRBD1 covers 9 bases. The CDR3 loop spans 14 amino acids. Germline V gene sequence: CDR1 MRHNA, CDR2 SNTAGT. J gave up 5 bases and V 6 bases, and 7 bases lay outside the gene matches. This CDR3 is CASSVTGGMTEAFF. The CDR3, as DNA: TGTGCCAGCAGCGTGACAGGGGGGATGACTGAAGCTTTCTTT.

The chain combines TRBV6-6 with TRBJ2-1; 9 bases are shared with TRBD2. The CDR3 is 15 amino acids. The V gene's germline CDR1 is MNHNY and CDR2 SVGAGI (reference sequence). With 2 bases clipped from V and 7 bases from J, the junction kept 6 bases outside the gene matches. CDR3 in amino acids: CASSYDSGSINEQFF. The CDR3 DNA reads as TGTGCCAGCAGTTACGATAGCGGGAGTATAAATGAGCAGTTCTTC.

This sequence joins TRBV7-2 and TRBJ1-6; 12 nucleotides align to TRBD1. The junction had 6 bases not matched to a gene; V was cut back by 6 bases and J by 9 bases. Per germline, CDR1 SGHTA and CDR2 FQGNSA. The CDR3 consists of 15 residues. CDR3: CASSYAGQGASPLHF. For the CDR3, the DNA is TGTGCCAGCAGTTACGCGGGACAGGGGGCTTCACCCCTCCACTTT.